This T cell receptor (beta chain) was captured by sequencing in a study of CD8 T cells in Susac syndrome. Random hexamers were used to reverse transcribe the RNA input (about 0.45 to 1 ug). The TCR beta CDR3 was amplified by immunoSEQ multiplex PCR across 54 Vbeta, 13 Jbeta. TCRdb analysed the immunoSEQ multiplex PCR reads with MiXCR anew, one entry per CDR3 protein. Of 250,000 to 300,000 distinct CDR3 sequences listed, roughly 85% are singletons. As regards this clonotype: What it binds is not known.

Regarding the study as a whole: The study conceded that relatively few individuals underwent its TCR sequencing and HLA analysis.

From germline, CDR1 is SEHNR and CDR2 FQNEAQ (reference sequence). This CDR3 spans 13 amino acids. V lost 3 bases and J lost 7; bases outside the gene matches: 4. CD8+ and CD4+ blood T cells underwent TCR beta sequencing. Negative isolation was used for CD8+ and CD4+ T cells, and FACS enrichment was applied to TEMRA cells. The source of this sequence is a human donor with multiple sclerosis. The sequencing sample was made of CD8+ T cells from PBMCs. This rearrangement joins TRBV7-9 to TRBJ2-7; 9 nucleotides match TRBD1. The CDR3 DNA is TGTGCCAGCAGCTTTACAGGGGGCTGGGAGCAGTACTTC. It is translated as CASSFTGGWEQYF.